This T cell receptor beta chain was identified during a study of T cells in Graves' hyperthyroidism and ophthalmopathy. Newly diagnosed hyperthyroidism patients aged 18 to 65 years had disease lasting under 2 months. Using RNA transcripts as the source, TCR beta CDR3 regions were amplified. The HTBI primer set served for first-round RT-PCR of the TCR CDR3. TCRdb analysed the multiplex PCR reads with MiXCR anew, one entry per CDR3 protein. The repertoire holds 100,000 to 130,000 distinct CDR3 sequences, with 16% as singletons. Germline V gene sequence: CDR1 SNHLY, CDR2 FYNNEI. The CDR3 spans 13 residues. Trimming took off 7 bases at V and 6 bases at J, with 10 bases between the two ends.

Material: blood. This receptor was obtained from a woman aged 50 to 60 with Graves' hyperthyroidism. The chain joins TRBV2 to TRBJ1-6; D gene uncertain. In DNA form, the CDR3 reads TGTGCCAGCATGGTGAACCTTAATTCACCCCTCCACTTT. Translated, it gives CASMVNLNSPLHF. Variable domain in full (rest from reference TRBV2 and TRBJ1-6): EPEVTQTPSHQVTQMGQEVILRCVPISNHLYFYWYRQILGQKVEFLVSFYNNEISEKSEIFDDQFSVERPDGSNFTLKIRSTKLEDSAMYFCASMVNLNSPLHFGNGTRLTVT.